This T cell receptor beta chain was documented in a study of blood T cell repertoires in COVID-19. Study background: Researchers got acute and convalescent COVID-19 samples from the United States, Italy and Spain. The cDNA or gDNA used as material had been derived from T cells, B-cell-depleted T cells, or PBMCs.

Germline V lookup: CDR1 DFQATT, CDR2 SNEGSKA (reference sequence). There are 13 residues in the CDR3. Trimming cost V 6 bases and J 7 bases, with 15 bases left between them. Seattle patients were enrolled while actively infected and followed longitudinally. Study processing details: Reference gene primer amplification yielded estimated nucleated cell counts. The table came from immunoSEQ multiplex PCR; TCRdb's copy has only in-frame clones and leaves some out. V and J calls and clone size are as listed in that table; D and trimming were resolved from the DNA. Of about 150,000 clones in the sample, approximately 86% were seen once. This clone is a singleton in its sample.

The sample comprised peripheral blood. This sequence originates from a woman aged 80 or older with COVID-19, enrolled during active disease. The V and J genes are TRBV20-1 and TRBJ2-2; TRBD1 might be the D (6 bases). This chain's CDR3 is CSASTGFSGELFF. DNA of the CDR3: TGCAGTGCCAGTACAGGGTTCAGCGGGGAGCTGTTTTTT.